This T cell receptor beta chain was retrieved from a study of T cell responses to AZD1222 COVID-19 vaccine. General observations from the study: Clonal diversity was possibly underestimated, and the donors were mostly white British, with more females. In the spike-specific TCR repertoire, nearly half reportedly target unmutated variant regions.

The method was immunoSEQ multiplex PCR; TCRdb's version includes in-frame clones alone and lacks a portion of them. The sample holds under 250,000 clones; about 92% are singletons and the top ten take approximately 1%. Comment on this clone: Its antigen is unidentified.

This CDR3 comprises 15 residues. The germline CDR1 and CDR2 sequences are LGHDT and YNNKEL (reference sequence). V was clipped by 5 bases and J by 0 bases, with 13 bases between them. This TCR was sampled from an adult in good health. This chain links TRBV3-1 (or the pseudogene TRBV3-2) with TRBJ1-2; D possibly corresponds to TRBD1 (5 bases). The sequenced sample was peripheral blood, obtained on day 0 of MenACWY control vaccination. DNA of the CDR3: TGTGCCAGCAGCAGCCAGGGTGCCTCTAACTATGGCTACACCTTC. This codes for CASSSQGASNYGYTF.